The clone carrying this T cell receptor beta chain was counted at least ten times. The antigen is undetermined. TCRdb re-derived calls from the reads in MiXCR, one entry per CDR3 protein. The repertoire holds about 47,000 distinct CDR3 sequences, with about a fifth as singletons. These data belong to a study of T cell repertoires in cytomegalovirus infection. Study-wide background: Newly reported HLA-C-restricted and thoroughly characterized HLA-B-restricted CMV epitopes were employed.

Material: CD8+ T cells from cultured PBMCs, obtained from culture after CMV antigen stimulation. The clonotype was recovered from a human donor in good health (CMV status not recorded). Some clones in this sample may be carry-over from other donors' samples.

CDR3 residues: CASATGGDYGYTF. The CDR3 coding sequence is TGTGCCAGCGCTACAGGGGGCGACTATGGCTACACCTTC. V is TRBV5-6 and J is TRBJ1-2, with TRBD1 identical over 9 bases. Trimming cost V 7 bases and J 3 bases; bases outside gene matches: 4. Germline CDR1 and CDR2: SGHDT and YYEEEE. The CDR3 is 13 residues long.